This T cell receptor beta chain is from a study of T cell responses to AZD1222 COVID-19 vaccine. This CDR3 is built from 19 residues. Germline CDR1 reads LGHDT; CDR2 reads YNNKEL (reference sequence). Trimming left V 3 bases short and J 4 bases short, with 22 bases between. Only in-frame clones appear in the TCRdb table, and some are missing; sequencing was by immunoSEQ multiplex PCR. The sample contains roughly 180,000 clones, approximately 90% of which appear only once. The source material was peripheral blood, sampled 28 days after the second AZD1222 dose. The rearrangement joins TRBV3-1 (or the pseudogene TRBV3-2) to TRBJ2-6, with a possible D match to TRBD1 (6 bases). The source of this sequence is an adult who received the AZD1222 COVID-19 vaccine. CDR3 coding DNA: TGTGCCAGCAGCCAGGCGGGCCAGGGGTTTACTCGGGGGGCCAACGTCCTGACTTTC. This codes for CASSQAGQGFTRGANVLTF.